The T cell receptor beta chain described here comes from a study of blood T cell repertoires in COVID-19. Study-wide background: There were acute and convalescent COVID-19 samples, and they came from the United States, Italy and Spain. T cells, B-cell-depleted T cells, or PBMCs provided the cDNA or gDNA that served as material.

The CDR3 totals 14 residues. Germline lookup yields CDR1 MDHEN and CDR2 SYDVKM. V lost 2 bases, J lost 6 bases, and 6 bases stayed unmatched. Data came from immunoSEQ multiplex PCR; TCRdb stores just in-frame clones and leaves some out. The profile shows about 53,000 clones, about four fifths of them singletons. The chain employs TRBV28 and TRBJ1-2, with 7 bases lining up with TRBD1. The receptor comes from a woman aged 55-70 years with acute or convalescent COVID-19. Material: peripheral blood. The CDR3 reads CASSLGGRGDGYTF. CDR3 DNA: TGTGCCAGCAGTTTAGGTGGCAGGGGGGATGGCTACACCTTC.